The following is a T cell receptor beta chain sequence with its context. No antigen is known for it. The V gene's germline CDR1 is SGHRS and CDR2 YFSETQ. With 4 bases clipped from V and 2 bases from J, the junction kept 8 bases outside the gene matches. CDR3 size: 15 residues. This record belongs to a study of cytomegalovirus exposure and HLA in healthy donors. Overall study results and limits: TCR beta V segments were, for the most part, productive about 87% or about 30% of the time in an earlier analysis. Most subjects' HLA-A and HLA-B alleles were reportedly predicted from TCR beta sequences.

Both 60 Vbeta primers and 13 Jbeta primers went into the PCR. The repertoire was sequenced with immunoSEQ multiplex PCR; TCRdb's copy has only in-frame clones and lacks some. The sample has about 120,000 clones; around 76% are singletons. The sequenced sample was PBMCs. The source is a man aged 60-69 years in good health and CMV-seropositive. The chain recombines TRBV5-1 with TRBJ2-7; 8 bases match TRBD1. The CDR3 sequence is CASSQGAFYPYEQYF. In DNA form, the CDR3 reads TGCGCCAGCAGCCAGGGGGCGTTTTACCCCTACGAGCAGTACTTC. The whole variable domain, filled in from reference TRBV5-1 and TRBJ2-7, reads KAGVTQTPRYLIKTRGQQVTLSCSPISGHRSVSWYQQTPGQGLQFLFEYFSETQRNKGNFPGRFSGRQFSNSRSEMNVSTLELGDSALYLCASSQGAFYPYEQYFGPGTRLTVT.